This T cell receptor (beta chain) was recovered during a study of blood T cell repertoires in COVID-19. The overall study: Italy, Spain and the United States were the sources of the convalescent and acute COVID-19 samples. The cDNA or gDNA used as material had been derived from T cells, B-cell-depleted T cells, or PBMCs.

This CDR3 has 12 amino acids. Trimming removed 5 bases from V and 7 bases from J, with 12 bases in between. Repertoires were generated with immunoSEQ multiplex PCR, while TCRdb's copy carries only in-frame clones and drops some. The sample has some 170,000 clones, about four fifths seen once. Seattle patient enrollment occurred during active infection, with longitudinal follow-up thereafter. The origin of this receptor is a woman aged 40-49 years with COVID-19, enrolled during active disease. The source material was peripheral blood. The rearrangement links TRBV12-3 or TRBV12-4 to TRBJ2-7; D is possibly TRBD2 (6 bases). CDR3 nucleotides: TGTGCCAGCAGTACAATGACTAGTGAGCAGTACTTC. Its protein product is CASSTMTSEQYF.